The 14 T cell receptor beta chains reported below all come from one sample, sequenced in a study of vaccination and CD4 T cells after COVID-19. For these receptors, no antigen is known. Sequence data for DNA of cultured CD4+ T cells were generated by the Oncomine TCR Beta short-read assay. TCRdb called the PCR reads again in MiXCR, with one record for every CDR3 protein. The table lists over 10,000 distinct CDR3 sequences, more than 60% of them singletons. The treatment here: roughly ten-day PBMC culture with coronavirus spike peptide pools or control peptides (ViraFEST assay). The sequencing sample was made of CD4+ T cells from blood, cultured in vitro. Source of these receptors: a human donor who had recovered from COVID-19.

This rearrangement joins TRBV6-5 to TRBJ2-2; 7 bases map to TRBD2. J lost 4 bases, V lost 0 bases, and 8 bases had no gene match. CDR1 and CDR2 from the germline V gene are MNHEY and SVGAGI. The CDR3 length is 17 residues. The CDR3 loop reads CASSYSVASGATGELFF. The CDR3 DNA reads TGTGCCAGCAGTTACTCTGTCGCTAGCGGAGCCACCGGGGAGCTGTTTTTT.

Comment on this clonotype: This CDR3 fails to terminate in the conserved phenylalanine or tryptophan, so it likely reflects a read error. This sequence joins TRBV27 and TRBJ1-1; tentatively, D is TRBD1 (5 bases). The V gene lost 6 bases and the J gene lost 8 bases, with 19 bases spanning the gap. This CDR3 is 14 amino acids long. Per germline, CDR1 MNHEY and CDR2 SMNVEV (reference sequence). CDR3 in DNA: TGTGCCAGCAGGGTGATGGCAGGGCCCTCAGAAGCTTTCTTA. It translates to CASRVMAGPSEAFL.

The gene calls are TRBV20-1 and TRBJ2-2, with D tentatively TRBD2 (6 bases). The CDR3 totals 16 residues. The germline V gene has CDR1 DFQATT and CDR2 SNEGSKA (reference sequence). Trimming took off 6 bases at V and 5 bases at J, with 22 bases between the two ends. In nucleotides, the CDR3 is TGCAGTGCCCGGAGGGCGGGCACCCCCGAGACCGGGGAGCTGTTTTTT. Translating it yields CSARRAGTPETGELFF.

The rearrangement links TRBV7-9 to TRBJ2-2; no clear D. Trimming pared 2 bases from V and 4 bases from J, leaving 8 bases between. The V gene's germline CDR1 is SEHNR and CDR2 FQNEAQ (reference sequence). CDR3 length: 14 residues. The CDR3 nucleotides read TGTGCCAGCAGCTTATTCACCCTCACCGGGGAGCTGTTTTTT. Translated: CASSLFTLTGELFF.

The V and J genes are TRBV7-2 and TRBJ2-3; perhaps D is TRBD1 or TRBD2 (5 bases each). V dropped 4 bases and J dropped 2 bases, with 19 bases sitting between them. The CDR3 covers 17 residues. CDR1 and CDR2 (germline): SGHTA, FQGNSA. The CDR3 DNA reads TGTGCCAGCAGCTCAACGGGGCGCGGAGCTCACACAGATACGCAGTATTTT. Its protein is CASSSTGRGAHTDTQYF. Full variable domain (rest looked up from reference TRBV7-2 and TRBJ2-3): GAGVSQSPSNKVTEKGKDVELRCDPISGHTALYWYRQSLGQGLEFLIYFQGNSAPDKSGLPSDRFSAERTGGSVSTLTIQRTQQEDSAVYLCASSSTGRGAHTDTQYFGPGTRLTVL.

The chain employs TRBV28 and TRBJ1-1; D gene unclear. Trimming removed 2 bases at V and 0 bases at J, with 7 bases between. The CDR3 sequence is 14 residues long. Germline lookup yields CDR1 MDHEN and CDR2 SYDVKM. The CDR3 DNA reads TGTGCCAGCAGTTTAAGGGCAATGAACACTGAAGCTTTCTTT. It codes for CASSLRAMNTEAFF.

This chain links TRBV7-2 with TRBJ1-2; perhaps TRBD1 as D (5 bases). The ends were cut back, 5 bases at V and 5 bases at J, with 18 bases in the middle. CDR3 size: 15 residues. Germline values: CDR1 SGHTA, CDR2 FQGNSA. CDR3 sequence: CASSPKGPSVYGYTF. CDR3 DNA: TGTGCCAGCAGCCCAAAGGGACCAAGTGTATATGGCTACACCTTC.

This clonotype was recorded only once. This rearrangement joins TRBV10-3 to TRBJ2-4; TRBD1 matches 8 bases. The CDR3 is 15 amino acids. Germline V gene sequence: CDR1 ENHRY, CDR2 SYGVKD. V trimming: 6 bases; J trimming: 6 bases; junction bases outside the gene matches: 10. The CDR3 here is CAISPGQASGNIQYF. The DNA of the CDR3 is TGTGCCATCAGCCCGGGACAGGCCTCGGGAAACATTCAGTACTTC.

The chain couples TRBV6-1 to TRBJ1-5; D not resolved. Trimming removed 7 bases from V and 6 bases from J, with 22 bases in between. This CDR3 is built from 16 residues. Germline CDR1 reads MNHNS; CDR2 reads SASEGT. CDR3 DNA: TGTGCCAGCACCCTGATGTCGACAAATCGGGGTCAGCCCCAGCATTTT. Translating gives CASTLMSTNRGQPQHF.

This rearrangement joins TRBV5-4 to TRBJ2-3, with a tentative D call TRBD2 (5 bases). V lost 4 bases to trimming and J lost 2 bases, with 14 bases between them. The CDR3 sequence is 15 residues long. The germline V gene encodes CDR1 SGHNT and CDR2 YYREEE (reference sequence). The CDR3 nucleotides read TGTGCCAGCAGCCCTAGCAGGAAAAACACAGATACGCAGTATTTT. This translates into CASSPSRKNTDTQYF.

V is TRBV7-2 and J is TRBJ1-5; D ambiguous. This CDR3 spans 15 amino acids. The germline gives CDR1 SGHTA, CDR2 FQGNSA. The V end was cut by 3 bases, the J end by 4 bases, with 13 bases between. The CDR3 region has the DNA TGTGCCAGCAGCTTGTTTAAAGGGCCTAATCAGCCCCAGCATTTT. This translates into CASSLFKGPNQPQHF.

This clonotype was counted only a few times. This rearrangement joins TRBV15 to TRBJ2-2; possible D gene TRBD1, 6 bases. The CDR3 has 15 amino acids. The ends were cut back, 0 bases at V and 7 bases at J, with 12 bases in the middle. Germline V gene lookup returns CDR1 LNHNV and CDR2 YYDKDF (reference sequence). The DNA of the CDR3 is TGTGCCACCAGCAGAGATGGTCAGGGGAGCGGGGAGCTGTTTTTT. Its translation: CATSRDGQGSGELFF.

V and J are TRBV20-1 and TRBJ2-3; 7 positions match TRBD2. CDR1 and CDR2 (germline): DFQATT, SNEGSKA (reference sequence). The CDR3 is 15 amino acids. V was clipped by 4 bases and J by 9 bases; unmatched bases: 16. CDR3 in amino acids: CSANIPGGRAITQYF. CDR3 nucleotide sequence: TGCAGTGCTAACATCCCGGGTGGGAGGGCTATAACGCAGTATTTT.

This clonotype appeared a few times. The V and J genes are TRBV7-2 and TRBJ2-3, with TRBD1 matching over 7 bases. The CDR3 spans 15 residues. Germline V gene lookup returns CDR1 SGHTA and CDR2 FQGNSA. Trimming at V came to 1 base and at J to 2 bases, leaving 3 bases not matched to a gene. The CDR3 loop reads CASSLVGTVTDTQYF. CDR3 nucleotides: TGTGCCAGCAGCTTAGTAGGGACAGTCACAGATACGCAGTATTTT.